The rows below give T cell receptor beta chains drawn from one sample of a study of blood T cell repertoires in COVID-19. Data came from immunoSEQ multiplex PCR; TCRdb stores just in-frame clones and leaves some out. Of some 150,000 clones detected, roughly 80% appear once; the ten largest clones hold around 15%. The specimen sequenced was peripheral blood. The receptors derive from a woman between 65 and 79 years old with COVID-19, enrolled during active disease. Both conserved end residues are part of each CDR3. A D gene is named only where the DNA matches it firmly. The listing skips clone size in some rows; elsewhere it reads once, few, many or a size class.

v_gene	abundance	j_gene	d_gene	CDR3nt	CDR3aa
TRBV11-3	once	TRBJ2-5	-	TGTGCCAGCAGCGTCACAGTTCAAGAGACCCAGTACTTC	CASSVTVQETQYF
TRBV6-1	-	TRBJ1-2	TRBD1	TGTGCCAGCAGTGATATGGGACAGGCCCCCTATGGCTACACCTTC	CASSDMGQAPYGYTF
TRBV24-1	-	TRBJ1-5	TRBD1	TGTGCCACCTCGGACAGGGAAGGTCAGCCCCAGCATTTT	CATSDREGQPQHF
TRBV4-2	few	TRBJ2-5	TRBD2	TGTGCCAGCAGCCAAGATCCTAGCGGTGAACTGGGAGAGACCCAGTACTTC	CASSQDPSGELGETQYF
TRBV24-1	-	TRBJ1-2	TRBD1	TGTGCCACCAGTGATTCGGGGACAGGGAAATATGGCTACACCTTC	CATSDSGTGKYGYTF
TRBV28	-	TRBJ2-1	TRBD1	TGTGCCATCCCGGGACAGGGGTACAATGAGCAGTTCTTC	CAIPGQGYNEQFF
TRBV19	-	TRBJ2-1	-	TGTGCCAGTAGGGAACAGGCTCAGAGGCCCTACAATGAGCAGTTCTTC	CASREQAQRPYNEQFF
TRBV7-8	-	TRBJ2-7	-	TGTGCCAGCAGCTTCTTCCGGGGGATAAGGCACGAGCAGTACTTC	CASSFFRGIRHEQYF
TRBV5-4	-	TRBJ2-2	-	TGTGCCAGCAGCCTCCAGGGGACAAACACCGGGGAGCTGTTTTTT	CASSLQGTNTGELFF
TRBV6-5	-	TRBJ1-1	TRBD1	TGTGCCAGCAGTTCTGGACAGGGGGCCATGAACACTGAAGCTTTCTTT	CASSSGQGAMNTEAFF
TRBV18	-	TRBJ2-2	-	TGTGCCAGCTCACTCGACTACACCGGGGAGCTGTTTTTT	CASSLDYTGELFF
TRBV7-9	-	TRBJ2-7	-	TGTGCCCTAGGACGGGGCTACGAGCAGTACTTC	CALGRGYEQYF
TRBV5-6	-	TRBJ2-7	-	TGTGCCAGCAGCTTCGGCGGGACCTCCTCCTACGAGCAGTACTTC	CASSFGGTSSYEQYF
TRBV11-2	-	TRBJ1-1	TRBD1	TGTGCCAGCAGACGGGACAGGGAGAGGGAGAGGAACACTGAAGCTTTCTTT	CASRRDRERERNTEAFF
TRBV30	-	TRBJ1-6	TRBD1	TGTGCCTGGAACACGGGACAGGGGAATTCACCCCTCCACTTT	CAWNTGQGNSPLHF
TRBV6-6	-	TRBJ1-5	TRBD1	TGTGCCAGCAGTTACCCGACAGGGGATCAGCCCCAGCATTTT	CASSYPTGDQPQHF
TRBV6-5	-	TRBJ1-5	-	TGTGCCAGCAGACCCTCGGGACTGAGCAATCAGCCCCAGCATTTT	CASRPSGLSNQPQHF
TRBV2	-	TRBJ1-4	-	TGTGCCAGCAGGGCGGACGGGAAAAATGAAAAACTGTTTTTT	CASRADGKNEKLFF
TRBV5-1	-	TRBJ2-7	TRBD2	TGCGCCAGCTCTAGACTAGCGGGAGGTTCCTACGAGCAGTACTTC	CASSRLAGGSYEQYF
TRBV9	-	TRBJ1-1	-	TGTGCCAGCAGCTCGGGGAGTAGCACTGAAGCTTTCTTT	CASSSGSSTEAFF
TRBV28	-	TRBJ1-4	-	TGTGCCAGCAGCCGACACGGGGCAACTAATGAAAAACTGTTTTTT	CASSRHGATNEKLFF
TRBV9	-	TRBJ2-1	TRBD2	TGTGCCAGCAGCACATTTAGCGGGATTAATGAGCAGTTCTTC	CASSTFSGINEQFF
TRBV15	-	TRBJ2-5	TRBD2	TGTGCCACCAGCAGACCTACTAGCGGGAAAGAGACCCAGTACTTC	CATSRPTSGKETQYF
TRBV10-3	-	TRBJ1-3	-	TGTGCCATCAGTGAGGGGAGGGGACGGACCTCTGGAAACACCATATATTTT	CAISEGRGRTSGNTIYF
TRBV5-4	-	TRBJ2-5	-	TGTGCCAGCAGCCTCCTTGGGACACACCAAGAGACCCAGTACTTC	CASSLLGTHQETQYF
TRBV2	-	TRBJ1-4	-	TGTGCCAGCAGCTTTAACAGGGAACATGGGGAAAAACTGTTTTTT	CASSFNREHGEKLFF
TRBV5-4	-	TRBJ1-2	TRBD1	TGTGCCAGCAGCTTGGTAGGACAGGTGAAGAATGGCTACACCTTC	CASSLVGQVKNGYTF
TRBV20-1	-	TRBJ2-3	-	TGCAGTGCTAGAGGCGTAGATACGCAGTATTTT	CSARGVDTQYF